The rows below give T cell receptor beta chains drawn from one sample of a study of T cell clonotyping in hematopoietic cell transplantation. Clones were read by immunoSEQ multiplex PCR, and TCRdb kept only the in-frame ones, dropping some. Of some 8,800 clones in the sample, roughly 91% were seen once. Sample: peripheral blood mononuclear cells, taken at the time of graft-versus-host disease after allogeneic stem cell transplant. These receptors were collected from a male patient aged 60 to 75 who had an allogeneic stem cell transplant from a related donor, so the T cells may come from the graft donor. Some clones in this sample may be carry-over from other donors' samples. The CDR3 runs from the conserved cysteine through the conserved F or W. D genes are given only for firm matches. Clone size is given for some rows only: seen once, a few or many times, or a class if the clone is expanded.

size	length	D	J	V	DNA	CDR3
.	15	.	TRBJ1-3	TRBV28	TGTGCCAGCAGGAACCCAGGGCACTCTGGAAACACCATATATTTT	CASRNPGHSGNTIYF
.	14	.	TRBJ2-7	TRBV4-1	TGCGCCAGCAGCCAAGGTGGCAGAACCTACGAGCAGTACTTC	CASSQGGRTYEQYF
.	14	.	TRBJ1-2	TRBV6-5	TGTGCCAGCAGTTACTCGGGCGGAATCTATGGCTACACCTTC	CASSYSGGIYGYTF
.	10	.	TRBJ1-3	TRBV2	TGTGCCACGTCGGGAAACACCATATATTTT	CATSGNTIYF
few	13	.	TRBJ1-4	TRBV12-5	TGTGCTAGTGGTCGATACAATGATGAAAAACTGTTTTTT	CASGRYNDEKLFF
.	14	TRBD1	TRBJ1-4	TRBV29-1	TGCAGCGTTGATATTGACAGGGTTTCCGAAAAACTGTTTTTT	CSVDIDRVSEKLFF
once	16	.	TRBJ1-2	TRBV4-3	TGCGCCAGCAGCCAAGAAATGGGGATATCTAACTATGGCTACACCTTC	CASSQEMGISNYGYTF
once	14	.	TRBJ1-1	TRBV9	TGTGCCAGCAGCGTGTCGTCAGGGGACTCGGAAGCTTTCTTT	CASSVSSGDSEAFF
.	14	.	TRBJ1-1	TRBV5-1	TGCGCCAGCAGCTGGGCCAGGGGAGGGACTGAAGCTTTCTTT	CASSWARGGTEAFF
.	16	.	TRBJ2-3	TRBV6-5	TGTGCCAGCAGTTATCAGGGCGGGTTCCCGATAGATACGCAGTATTTT	CASSYQGGFPIDTQYF
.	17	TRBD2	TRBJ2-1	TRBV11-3	TGTGCCAGCAGCTTAATAAGCGGGGGGGCCTCTTACAATGAGCAGTTCTTC	CASSLISGGASYNEQFF
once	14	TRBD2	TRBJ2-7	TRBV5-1	TGCGCCAGCAGCTCCACTAGCGGTTATTACGAGCAGTACTTC	CASSSTSGYYEQYF
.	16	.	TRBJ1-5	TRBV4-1	TGCGCCAGCAGCCAAGGTTGGGCAGGAATCAATCAGCCCCAGCATTTT	CASSQGWAGINQPQHF
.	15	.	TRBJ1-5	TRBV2	TGTGCCAGCAGAGCGGGCGGGTCTAGCAATCAGCCCCAGCATTTT	CASRAGGSSNQPQHF